These 19 T cell receptor beta chains came from one sample sequenced in a study of blood T cell repertoires in COVID-19. TCRdb's copy holds only in-frame clones and misses some; the assay was immunoSEQ multiplex PCR. The sample lists tens of thousands of clones; over 90% were seen once. The sequenced sample consisted of peripheral blood. These receptors were obtained from a human donor in a cohort sampled during active COVID-19.

This rearrangement joins TRBV15 to TRBJ2-7, with a weak D call TRBD2 (6 bases). This CDR3 region has 15 residues. Trimming left V 0 bases short and J 6 bases short, with 15 bases between. Germline V gene sequence: CDR1 LNHNV, CDR2 YYDKDF (reference sequence). The CDR3 region has the DNA TGTGCCACCAGCAGAGATCCGGAGGGTGCTGGCGAGCAGTACTTC. It specifies CATSRDPEGAGEQYF.

This chain connects TRBV6-6 to TRBJ1-4; the D is unclear. Germline V lookup: CDR1 MNHNY, CDR2 SVGAGI (reference sequence). This CDR3 is built from 15 residues. Between the trimmed V and J ends, which lost 0 bases and 6 bases, there was a span of 11 bases. CDR3 loop: CASSYSIPRYEKLFF. As DNA, the CDR3 is TGTGCCAGCAGTTACTCGATACCGAGATATGAAAAACTGTTTTTT.

V and J are TRBV4-1 and TRBJ1-1; D is undetermined. V was cut by 0 bases and J by 3 bases, with 8 bases left in between. The CDR3 loop spans 14 amino acids. In germline, CDR1 is MGHRA, CDR2 YSYEKL. CDR3 amino acids: CASSQDPGDTEAFF. The CDR3 DNA reads TGCGCCAGCAGCCAAGATCCCGGGGACACTGAAGCTTTCTTT.

Only one count was recorded for this clone. The chain employs TRBV5-6 and TRBJ2-3; D possibly corresponds to TRBD2 (6 bases). Germline V gene data show CDR1 as SGHDT and CDR2 as YYEEEE. Trimming cost V 2 bases and J 6 bases, with 13 bases left between them. The CDR3 is 14 amino acids. The DNA for the CDR3 is TGTGCCAGCAGCTTCGGGGGAGGCTCTGATACGCAGTATTTT. Residues: CASSFGGGSDTQYF.

V and J are TRBV30 and TRBJ1-1; the D gene is possibly TRBD1 (5 bases). Germline values: CDR1 GTSNPN, CDR2 SVGIG (reference sequence). The CDR3 spans 16 residues. V lost 0 bases and J 0 bases, leaving 14 bases between the germline ends. The CDR3 DNA follows: TGTGCCTGGAGTGTACCGGGCGGGACGGTGAACACTGAAGCTTTCTTT. This sequence encodes CAWSVPGGTVNTEAFF.

The chain links TRBV15 to TRBJ2-5; no clear D gene. This CDR3 is 15 amino acids long. The germline CDR1 and CDR2 sequences are LNHNV and YYDKDF (reference sequence). Deletions cut 0 bases from V and 5 bases from J, with 13 bases between. Written as DNA, the CDR3 is TGTGCCACCAGCAGAGATTTGGCAGTTCGCGAGACCCAGTACTTC. It specifies CATSRDLAVRETQYF.

The chain is built from TRBV29-1 and TRBJ1-1; D is unclear. This CDR3 contains 14 residues. The germline gives CDR1 SQVTM, CDR2 ANQGSEA. The germline V and J ends were trimmed by 6 bases and 3 bases, with 17 bases remaining between them. CDR3 residues: CSVRGGSGYTEAFF. Here the CDR3 DNA reads TGCAGCGTCCGGGGAGGGAGTGGGTACACTGAAGCTTTCTTT.

CDR3 in DNA: TGTGCCAGCAGCACCGACAGGGTCCGTGGCTACACCTTC. Translated: CASSTDRVRGYTF. The V call is TRBV9, the J call TRBJ1-2, with 7 bases fitting TRBD1. The CDR3 spans 13 residues. CDR1 and CDR2 (germline): SGDLS, YYNGEE. The J segment lost 7 bases and the V segment lost 4 bases, leaving 7 bases of the junction unmatched.

This clone appeared a few times. V is TRBV7-3 and J is TRBJ1-1; 7 positions match TRBD1. The CDR3 extends over 12 amino acids. Germline assignment: CDR1 SGHTA and CDR2 FQGTGA. J lost 7 bases, V lost 4 bases, and 3 bases had no gene match. DNA of the CDR3: TGTGCCAGCAGCTCTGGACAGGTTGAAGCTTTCTTT. It is translated as CASSSGQVEAFF.

The chain joins TRBV18 to TRBJ2-1; TRBD2 matches at 7 bases. Looked up from germline, CDR1 is KGHSH and CDR2 is LQKENI. V was pared by 0 bases and J by 5 bases, with 1 base of the junction left unmatched. The length of the CDR3 is 14 residues. CDR3 bases: TGTGCCAGCTCACCACCGGGAGGGAACAATGAGCAGTTCTTC. Its translation: CASSPPGGNNEQFF.

The chain couples TRBV3-1 (or the pseudogene TRBV3-2) to TRBJ2-7; D may be TRBD1 (6 bases). The germline V gene has CDR1 LGHDT and CDR2 YNNKEL (reference sequence). There are 15 residues in the CDR3. V dropped 5 bases and J dropped 3 bases, with 17 bases sitting between them. The CDR3 region has the DNA TGTGCCAGCAGCTACAGGACAGTTCCCGACTACGAGCAGTACTTC. It specifies CASSYRTVPDYEQYF.

The genes are TRBV6-1 and TRBJ2-1; 7 nucleotides match TRBD2. J was trimmed by 0 bases and V by 1 base; bases with no gene match: 3. The CDR3 is 16 residues long. CDR1 and CDR2 from the germline V gene are MNHNS and SASEGT. The CDR3: CASSEVGGSSYNEQFF. The CDR3 DNA follows: TGTGCCAGCAGTGAAGTCGGCGGGAGCTCCTACAATGAGCAGTTCTTC.

J is TRBJ2-1 and V is TRBV3-1 (or the pseudogene TRBV3-2); 10 bases fit TRBD2. Germline trimming cut 2 bases from V and 8 bases from J; bases unmatched to any gene: 9. CDR1 LGHDT and CDR2 YNNKEL come from the germline V gene (reference sequence). The CDR3 is 16 amino acids. For the CDR3, the DNA is TGTGCCAGCAGCCAAAAGCGGGGGGGCGCGAAGGATGAGCAGTTCTTC. The encoded protein is CASSQKRGGAKDEQFF.

The chain is built from TRBV11-2 and TRBJ2-3; D is unresolved. In germline, CDR1 is SGHAT, CDR2 FQNNGV. The CDR3 runs to 16 residues. With 4 bases removed from V and 1 base from J, the gap between germline ends came to 15 bases. The CDR3 DNA is TGTGCCAGCAGCTCACGTACTAAAGGTGGCACAGATACGCAGTATTTT. This translates into CASSSRTKGGTDTQYF.

The chain links TRBV30 to TRBJ1-3, with D hard to call. Trimming pared 2 bases from V and 3 bases from J, leaving 5 bases between. Per the germline V gene, CDR1 is GTSNPN and CDR2 is SVGIG (reference sequence). CDR3 length: 12 amino acids. DNA for the CDR3: TGTGCCTGGAGTCCCAGTGGAAACACCATATATTTT. Translation: CAWSPSGNTIYF.

V usage is TRBV7-9 and J usage is TRBJ1-2; D is unresolved. The V end was cut by 1 base, the J end by 4 bases, with 22 bases between. This CDR3 region has 18 residues. The germline V gene has CDR1 SEHNR and CDR2 FQNEAQ (reference sequence). CDR3 in DNA: TGTGCCAGCAGCTTAGATGGCCGGGCGGGTCCCAAGGGCTATGGCTACACCTTC. Translated: CASSLDGRAGPKGYGYTF.

The chain couples TRBV5-1 to TRBJ1-1; D gene unclear. The CDR3 covers 14 residues. Germline CDR1 is SGHRS and CDR2 is YFSETQ. V was trimmed by 2 bases and J by 4 bases, leaving 12 bases between them. CDR3 nucleotide sequence: TGCGCCAGCAGCTTCGGGTTTGATGGCACTGAAGCTTTCTTT. Residues: CASSFGFDGTEAFF.

This rearrangement joins TRBV5-1 to TRBJ1-5, with 7 bases identical to TRBD1. This CDR3 has 15 amino acids. The V and J ends lost 4 bases and 1 base, in that order; junction bases with no gene match: 5. Germline V gene data show CDR1 as SGHRS and CDR2 as YFSETQ. Written as DNA, the CDR3 is TGCGCCAGCAGCAGTATGGGACAGAGCAATCAGCCCCAGCATTTT. It is translated as CASSSMGQSNQPQHF.

The chain links TRBV6-5 to TRBJ2-3; 9 bases agree with TRBD2. V shed 2 bases and J 0 bases; nucleotides not matched to a gene: 3. This CDR3 region has 16 residues. CDR1 and CDR2 (germline): MNHEY, SVGAGI. CDR3 coding DNA: TGTGCCAGCAGTTACGATAGCGGGGGTAGCACAGATACGCAGTATTTT. Its protein product is CASSYDSGGSTDTQYF.